The present T cell receptor beta chain was sequenced within a study of neurological immune-mediated disorders. This clonotype was detected many times. The junction departs from germline at one end; a sequencing error may be responsible. A single record per CDR3 protein comes from TCRdb applying MiXCR to the 5' RACE reads. The sample lists under 70,000 distinct CDR3 sequences, around 5.5% occurring once. The CDR3 contains 14 residues. CDR1 and CDR2 from the germline V gene are SGDLS and YYNGEE. This receptor was taken from a woman aged 25-40 years with multiple sclerosis. The V call is TRBV9, the J call TRBJ1-2; no clear D. Material for sequencing was PBMCs. The CDR3 coding sequence is TGTGCCAGCAGCGTAGACACCCGGGGTTCTAATGTTTGCTTC. As protein: CASSVDTRGSNVCF.